This entry features one T cell receptor beta chain sequence. This entry belongs to a study of blood T cell repertoires in COVID-19. Whole-study context: Whether acute or convalescent, the COVID-19 samples came from the United States, Italy and Spain. The analysed material was cDNA or gDNA that came from T cells, B-cell-depleted T cells, or PBMCs.

Original processing notes: Reference gene primer amplification yielded estimated nucleated cell counts. Using immunoSEQ multiplex PCR, the repertoire was profiled, and TCRdb retains in-frame clones only, with some absent. D and trimming were read from the DNA, whereas the V and J calls and clone size are those reported in that table. The profile shows about 35,000 clones, around four fifths of them singletons. The trim removed 0 bases at V and 5 bases at J, leaving 1 base unmatched. Germline CDR1 and CDR2: MNHEY and SMNVEV (reference sequence). The CDR3 consists of 16 residues. The TCR comes from a man aged 45-60 years with acute or convalescent COVID-19. Sequenced input: peripheral blood. This sequence joins TRBV27 and TRBJ2-1, with 13 bases aligning to TRBD2. CDR3 in amino acids: CASSLSGTSGNNEQFF. In DNA, the CDR3 is TGTGCCAGCAGTTTATCTGGGACTAGCGGGAACAATGAGCAGTTCTTC.